The 22 T cell receptor beta chains reported below all come from one sample, sequenced in a study of blood T cell repertoires in COVID-19. Produced via immunoSEQ multiplex PCR; TCRdb's table is partial and in-frame only. The data contain around 200,000 clones, almost 90% of them singletons. Sequences were obtained from peripheral blood. These TCRs come from a man aged 18-30 years with active or convalescent COVID-19.

This chain joins TRBV12-3 or TRBV12-4 and TRBJ1-2; no firm D call. The CDR3 runs to 13 residues. Between the trimmed V and J ends, which lost 6 bases and 3 bases, there was a span of 11 bases. The CDR3 protein is CASRRFSDYGYTF. The CDR3 nucleotides are TGTGCCAGCAGGCGATTTAGTGACTATGGCTACACCTTC.

This chain connects TRBV15 to TRBJ2-1; D possibly corresponds to TRBD1 (5 bases). The CDR3 length is 17 residues. V lost 0 bases and J 2 bases, leaving 14 bases between the germline ends. Germline V gives CDR1 LNHNV, CDR2 YYDKDF (reference sequence). CDR3: CATSRDLRANAYNEQFF. The CDR3 DNA is TGTGCCACCAGCAGAGACCTCAGGGCCAATGCCTACAATGAGCAGTTCTTC. The full variable domain, in which reference TRBV15 and TRBJ2-1 provide the parts outside the CDR3, is DAMVIQNPRYQVTQFGKPVTLSCSQTLNHNVMYWYQQKSSQAPKLLFHYYDKDFNNEADTPDNFQSRRPNTSFCFLDIRSPGLGDTAMYLCATSRDLRANAYNEQFFGPGTRLTVL.

The chain uses TRBV7-2 and TRBJ2-3, with D possibly TRBD2 on 5 matching bases. Germline V CDR1 and CDR2: SGHTA, FQGNSA. This CDR3 has 15 amino acids. V was pared by 1 base and J by 3 bases, with 11 bases between. The CDR3 sequence is CASSLVSGMTDTQYF. The CDR3 nucleotides read TGTGCCAGCAGCTTAGTCTCGGGAATGACAGATACGCAGTATTTT.

The chain uses TRBV29-1 and TRBJ1-2; 8 positions match TRBD1. Trimming removed 3 bases from V and 4 bases from J; junction bases left unmatched: 4. Germline V gene lookup returns CDR1 SQVTM and CDR2 ANQGSEA. The CDR3 contains 13 residues. CDR3 DNA: TGCAGCGTTGATGGCAGGGGGCCCTATGGCTACACCTTC. Encoded protein: CSVDGRGPYGYTF.

The chain uses TRBV7-2 and TRBJ2-3; 11 nucleotides agree with TRBD2. Germline CDR1 reads SGHTA; CDR2 reads FQGNSA. The CDR3 is made up of 15 amino acids. After removal of 2 bases from V and 5 bases from J, the junction contained 3 bases not matched to a gene. CDR3 in DNA: TGTGCCAGCAGCTTAACGGGACTAGCGGTAGATACGCAGTATTTT. It encodes CASSLTGLAVDTQYF.

A single count supports this clone. The CDR3 protein is CASSGFGEIAYEQYF. The CDR3 region has the DNA TGTGCCAGCAGTGGTTTCGGGGAGATAGCCTACGAGCAGTACTTC. The rearrangement joins TRBV6-4 to TRBJ2-7; maybe TRBD2 (5 bases). The CDR3 runs to 15 residues. The ends were cut back, 4 bases at V and 2 bases at J, with 15 bases in the middle. CDR1 is MRHNA and CDR2 is SNTAGT in the germline V gene.

V gene TRBV3-1 (or the pseudogene TRBV3-2) combines with J gene TRBJ1-1; 7 bases match TRBD1. The ends lost 4 bases at V and 4 bases at J; junction bases unmatched: 9. The CDR3 contains 15 residues. Germline V gives CDR1 LGHDT, CDR2 YNNKEL (reference sequence). CDR3 protein: CASSLGPDRATEAFF. The CDR3 coding sequence is TGTGCCAGCAGCCTCGGACCAGACAGGGCCACTGAAGCTTTCTTT.

The genes are TRBV2 and TRBJ1-2, with 8 bases matching TRBD1. The CDR3 length is 14 residues. In germline, CDR1 is SNHLY, CDR2 FYNNEI. The V segment lost 6 bases and the J segment 7 bases; nucleotides outside the gene matches: 10. For the CDR3, the DNA is TGTGCCAGCAGCGATGGACAGGGCAAAGGTGGCTACACCTTC. Its translation is CASSDGQGKGGYTF.

The chain carries TRBV30 and TRBJ1-4, with D hard to call. With 3 bases removed from V and 3 bases from J, the gap between germline ends came to 14 bases. Germline V lookup: CDR1 GTSNPN, CDR2 SVGIG (reference sequence). The CDR3 has 15 amino acids. Here the CDR3 reads CAWSHSGTANEKLFF. CDR3 sequence (DNA): TGTGCCTGGAGCCATTCAGGCACGGCTAATGAAAAACTGTTTTTT.

The V call is TRBV2, the J call TRBJ1-1; D uncertain. The V end was cut by 6 bases, the J end by 1 base, with 12 bases between. CDR1 and CDR2 from the germline V gene are SNHLY and FYNNEI. The CDR3 loop spans 14 amino acids. CDR3 DNA sequence: TGTGCCAGCAGAGTGTGGCCAAAGAACACTGAAGCTTTCTTT. This encodes CASRVWPKNTEAFF.

The chain is built from TRBV18 and TRBJ2-1; TRBD2 agrees at 14 bases. V shed 8 bases, J shed 6 bases, and the junction held 3 bases outside the gene matches. This CDR3 comprises 14 residues. Germline CDR1 reads KGHSH; CDR2 reads LQKENI. CDR3 nucleotide sequence: TGTGCCAGCCAAGGGACTAGCGGGAGCAATGAGCAGTTCTTC. Translating it yields CASQGTSGSNEQFF. The variable domain in full, completed from reference TRBV18 and TRBJ2-1, reads NAGVMQNPRHLVRRRGQEARLRCSPMKGHSHVYWYRQLPEEGLKFMVYLQKENIIDESGMPKERFSAEFPKEGPSILRIQQVVRGDSAAYFCASQGTSGSNEQFFGPGTRLTVL.

This clone was detected only once. V gene TRBV29-1 combines with J gene TRBJ1-2; D not certain. CDR3 length equals 11 residues. Between the trimmed V and J ends, which lost 0 bases and 8 bases, there was a span of 7 bases. Germline loops: CDR1 SQVTM, CDR2 ANQGSEA. CDR3 amino acids: CSVEDRVGYTF. The CDR3 DNA sequence: TGCAGCGTTGAAGATAGAGTGGGCTACACCTTC.

The J gene is TRBJ2-7, the V gene TRBV11-1; 14 positions agree with TRBD2. V lost 5 bases to trimming and J lost 5 bases; unmatched junction nucleotides: 8. This CDR3 contains 16 residues. CDR1 and CDR2 from the germline V gene are SGHAT and FQDESV (reference sequence). CDR3 bases: TGTGCCAGCAGCCCACGGACTAGCGGGAGGACCCACGAGCAGTACTTC. It is translated as CASSPRTSGRTHEQYF.

This CDR3 reads CASGSPGQKSSSYNEQFF. The CDR3 DNA sequence: TGTGCTAGTGGTTCGCCGGGACAAAAAAGCAGCTCCTACAATGAGCAGTTCTTC. J is TRBJ2-1 and V is TRBV12-5; D perhaps matches TRBD1 (6 bases). Germline V gene data show CDR1 as LGHNT and CDR2 as FRNRAP. The CDR3 is 18 amino acids. Trimming pared 4 bases from V and 0 bases from J, leaving 19 bases between.

V usage is TRBV27 and J usage is TRBJ2-7; 9 bases are shared with TRBD2. Unmatched junction bases numbered 7, after V lost 5 bases and J lost 2 bases. The CDR3 extends over 15 amino acids. Germline-derived CDR1 and CDR2 are MNHEY and SMNVEV (reference sequence). In DNA, the CDR3 is TGTGCCAGCAGTCTCCTAGCGGGGCATACCTACGAGCAGTACTTC. It yields the protein CASSLLAGHTYEQYF.

The CDR3 DNA reads TGTGCCAGCAGCCCGATACTAGCGGCCATCCACAATGAGCAGTTCTTC. Translated, it gives CASSPILAAIHNEQFF. The chain couples TRBV11-2 to TRBJ2-1; 8 nucleotides match TRBD2. The V segment lost 5 bases and the J segment 5 bases; nucleotides outside the gene matches: 11. Germline CDR1 is SGHAT and CDR2 is FQNNGV. This CDR3 is built from 16 residues. The whole variable domain, remainder taken from reference TRBV11-2 and TRBJ2-1, is EAGVAQSPRYKIIEKRQSVAFWCNPISGHATLYWYQQILGQGPKLLIQFQNNGVVDDSQLPKDRFSAERLKGVDSTLKIQPAKLEDSAVYLCASSPILAAIHNEQFFGPGTRLTVL.

The chain combines TRBV7-2 with TRBJ1-1, with 8 bases matching TRBD1. CDR3 size: 14 residues. Germline CDR1 SGHTA, CDR2 FQGNSA. The V gene end was trimmed by 5 bases and the J gene end by 1 base; junction bases not matched to a gene: 3. The CDR3 is CASSGQGWNTEAFF. CDR3 sequence (DNA): TGTGCCAGCAGCGGACAGGGTTGGAACACTGAAGCTTTCTTT.

In its sample, this clone was seen once. The V gene is TRBV3-1 (or the pseudogene TRBV3-2), the J gene TRBJ1-5; D is undetermined. The CDR3 totals 14 residues. Germline V CDR1 and CDR2: LGHDT, YNNKEL (reference sequence). V was clipped by 0 bases and J by 6 bases, with 9 bases between them. The CDR3 reads CASSQDAVPQPQHF. The CDR3 DNA sequence: TGTGCCAGCAGCCAAGATGCGGTACCTCAGCCCCAGCATTTT.

The chain carries TRBV19 and TRBJ1-6; D uncertain. The CDR3 length is 12 residues. CDR1 and CDR2 from the germline V gene are LNHDA and SQIVND (reference sequence). The V end lost 7 bases, the J end lost 4 bases, and 5 bases lay between the germline ends. The CDR3 is CASKIYNSPLHF. In DNA form, the CDR3 reads TGTGCCAGTAAAATATATAATTCACCCCTCCACTTT.

V is TRBV11-1 and J is TRBJ2-5; D perhaps matches TRBD1 (8 bases). The ends were cut back, 5 bases at V and 5 bases at J, with 15 bases in the middle. Germline CDR1 SGHAT, CDR2 FQDESV (reference sequence). The CDR3 loop spans 14 amino acids. The DNA for the CDR3 is TGTGCCAGCAGCCCCAACAGGGGGGGCGAGACCCAGTACTTC. The encoded protein is CASSPNRGGETQYF.

In DNA, the CDR3 is TGTGCCTGGAGTCCGGGAGAGAACACTGAAGCTTTCTTT. Amino acid sequence: CAWSPGENTEAFF. The chain joins TRBV30 to TRBJ1-1; no definite D call. V lost 2 bases to trimming and J lost 1 base, with 8 bases between them. The CDR3 sequence is 13 residues long. Germline loops: CDR1 GTSNPN, CDR2 SVGIG (reference sequence).

The V gene is TRBV18, the J gene TRBJ1-5, with 7 bases fitting TRBD1. CDR1 and CDR2 from the germline V gene are KGHSH and LQKENI. The J segment lost 2 bases and the V segment lost 1 base, leaving 5 bases of the junction unmatched. The CDR3 loop spans 16 amino acids. For the CDR3, the DNA is TGTGCCAGCTCACCACAGGGGGCTGGGGGCAATCAGCCCCAGCATTTT. This translates into CASSPQGAGGNQPQHF.